This T cell receptor (beta chain) was retrieved from a study of CD8+CD57+ T cells in acquired aplastic anemia. Study background: Average DNA yield from sorted CD4+ and CD8+ cells was approximately 3 ug.

All patients picked for sequencing had shown, by flow cytometry, an expansion of CD8+CD57+ cells. In germline, CDR1 is SNHLY, CDR2 FYNNEI. The CDR3 is 16 residues long. Trimming took 1 base from V and 0 from J, leaving 10 bases between them. According to the study, genomic DNA was the template for TCR beta VDJ and CDR3 profiling. In TCRdb, the reads were re-called with MiXCR into one record per CDR3 protein. This table has about 180,000 distinct CDR3 sequences, around 50% appearing once. This clonotype was detected ten times or more. This TCR derives from a human donor with aplastic anemia. Sequencing input: sorted CD4+, CD8+, or CD8+CD57+ T cells (not recorded which) from PBMCs. The chain employs TRBV2 and TRBJ1-3; no definite D call. DNA of the CDR3: TGTGCCAGCAGTGAAGATAGTTCTATCTCTGGAAACACCATATATTTT. As protein: CASSEDSSISGNTIYF.